This TCR beta chain was identified in a study of blood T cell repertoires in COVID-19. Across the whole study: Nucleic acid was either cDNA or gDNA, and it came from T cells, B-cell-depleted T cells, or PBMCs.

Method: immunoSEQ multiplex PCR; TCRdb's copy keeps in-frame clones and lacks some. The sample carries 150,000 to 200,000 clones, over 80% recorded once. This clone came up a few times. Seattle-derived patients entered the study during active infection and were followed longitudinally. The germline gives CDR1 MNHEY, CDR2 SVGAGI. The CDR3 runs 15 residues. Trimming removed 4 bases at V and 5 bases at J, with 14 bases between. The sequence was obtained from a woman aged 55-70 years with COVID-19, enrolled during active disease. The rearrangement uses TRBV6-5 and TRBJ1-4; D call uncertain. The sample taken for sequencing was peripheral blood. The CDR3 bases are TGTGCCAGCAGTTCTACCTACGGAGGGAATGAAAAACTGTTTTTT. It specifies CASSSTYGGNEKLFF.